This T cell receptor beta chain was recorded in a study of cytomegalovirus exposure and HLA in healthy donors (dated by TCRdb to the late 2010s). With respect to the entire study: An earlier analysis of several hundred of the donors reported about 250 Gb of sequence data and some 100 million unique TCR beta sequences from around 200 million T cells. Roughly 300 gigabases of sequencing data and 91 million or so unique TCR sequences made up an early release that covered around 640 HLA-typed donors. In a later genetic analysis, genome-wide SNP genotypes for about three fifths of the 666 donors were used, and that subset was treated as a discovery cohort. To study patterns of TCR occurrence, a later analysis re-analyzed previously published TCR beta repertoires from 666 donors and added high-resolution HLA genotyping. The study profiled the T cell repertoires of under 700 subjects by immunosequencing and related them to cytomegalovirus serostatus. Typing coverage varied by locus: roughly 620-640 donors for A, B, C, DRB1 and DQB1; under 550 for DQA1; 606 for DPA1; under 490 for DPB1. Every repertoire in the discovery cohort had been generated on one and the same sequencing platform. The study aimed to test whether signatures of past pathogen exposure could be identified by cataloging public T cell receptors. Both class I and class II loci were covered by HLA typing, at four-digit resolution. In the later analysis, no new phenotypic data were used to find candidate immune exposures; instead, reliance was placed on TCR beta sequences and their occurrence across donors. Across approximately 420 genotyped donors of the cohort, an average of approximately 240,000 unique TCR beta nucleotide sequences per donor were sequenced, and about a sixth of those sequences were non-productive. To decide whether each TCR beta V gene segment behaved as functional or pseudogenic, an earlier analysis of some 600 of the donors relied on high-throughput TCR beta sequencing. High-throughput TCR immunosequencing, statistical association of individual TCRs with disease status, and machine learning were combined to predict cytomegalovirus infection status. Of the 300 to 500 genotyped donors, approximately 80% were placed in the genetic ancestry cluster associated with self-reported Caucasian donors. Donor age, sex, ethnicity and CMV serostatus were collected together with the repertoire data. Five DR-DQ haplotypes were treated as single units for association and clustering because of strong linkage in the cohort. Along with the approximately 650-subject first cohort, a separate validation cohort of more than 90 different subjects was used. Study-wide findings and limitations: The study gave a list of 150 to 200 TCR beta chains associated with cytomegalovirus. In a later analysis, most CMV-associated TCR beta chains were found to appear HLA-restricted, with HLA associations seemingly driven largely by CMV exposure. According to the authors, the approach could potentially be generalized to other disease states and immunological phenotypes. A cluster of highly shared sequence variants was judged likely to represent a technical artifact of the sequencing pipeline. Assigning TCR associations to individual alleles was difficult when HLA alleles, especially DR and DQ, strongly co-occurred. Sequencing depth was assumed to be roughly uniform across donors in the presence/absence analyses, though that assumption may not hold. A further reported finding was that TCR beta sequences accurately predicted the HLA-A and HLA-B alleles for most subjects in the first cohort. According to a later analysis, TCR association rates differed among HLA loci, with DRB1 alleles showing the most associated TCRs and HLA-C alleles showing the fewest. A later genetic analysis reported fewer N-insertions in productive TCRs among donors in an Asian-associated ancestry cluster than the roughly 700-donor mean. Across donors, most TCR sequences were observed very rarely, whereas some public TCRs were present in many individuals. In vitro tests confirmed that a few of the cytomegalovirus-associated TCR beta chains recognize cytomegalovirus antigens. CMV serostatus was the only immune exposure information available for the cohort. In a later genetic analysis, a missense DCLRE1C variant was associated with V-gene and J-gene trimming of TCR beta chains, and the association was replicated in an independent cohort. Because HLA typing was unavailable for some donors at each locus, only the typed subset was used in association tests. Correlated functional status among segregating V segments might reflect linkage disequilibrium, but an unknown experimental factor could not be ruled out. The 87-base-pair reads could not distinguish some IMGT-functional V segments, including TRBV6-2 and TRBV6-3, so those segments were excluded. In a later analysis, HLA-associated TCR beta chains were found to be more clonally expanded and to have lower generation probabilities than equally common non-associated chains. In an earlier analysis of 500 to 650 of the donors, most TCR beta V segments appeared in productive rearrangements about 87% or about 30% of the time, broadly matching IMGT annotations. Several of the top co-occurrence clusters appeared to be linked to parvovirus B19, influenza, CMV and Epstein-Barr virus, according to a later analysis. In a later analysis, around 17,000 TCR beta sequences were associated with specific HLA alleles at a false discovery rate of 0.05. Only TCR beta chains were sequenced in this cohort, and the absence of alpha or paired-chain data limited detectable features. The classifier was reported to diagnose cytomegalovirus status with high specificity and sensitivity in both the original cohort and the validation cohort. Because counts were too low, 15 to 20 rarely observed V segments, including chromosome 9 orphons, were left out of the earlier analysis of 587 of the donors.

This clone was counted once. The clone's antigen remains unknown. Base qualities are not provided; no much larger clone lies one nucleotide away. CDR1 is given as SGHNT and CDR2 as YYREEE, both from the germline V gene (reference sequence). There are 15 amino acids in the CDR3, from cysteine to phenylalanine inclusive. The retained sequence is limited to the CDR3, 45 bases, with the frame set at the first base. The junction carries 18 bases between V and J, which are trimmed by 4 bases and 5 bases respectively. In total, fewer than 750 healthy bone marrow donors made up the cohort. Cohort members were all nominally healthy when sampled, although unrecorded immune exposures were likely present. The donor was CMV seropositive and was included in the group of 250 to 300 seropositive cohort members. A peripheral blood sample was provided by each donor, and peripheral blood mononuclear cells were used for TCR beta sequencing. Genomic DNA was extracted from the blood cell samples with the Qiagen DNeasy Blood Extraction Kit.

The method behind the library was the immunoSEQ multiplex PCR assay. A mixture of 60 forward primers for TCR Vbeta segments and 13 reverse primers for TCR Jbeta segments was used in the multiplex PCR. The CDR3 region of rearranged TCR beta genes was amplified from genomic DNA with a multiplex PCR assay. Amplified TCR beta libraries were sequenced as 87-base-pair reads on the Illumina HiSeq System. The study's own analysis went as follows. A later analysis tallied roughly 78 million unique TCR beta chains across the 666 repertoires, and some 10 million of those chains were shared by two or more donors. Raw reads were error-corrected and collapsed into unique sequences with a nearest-neighbor algorithm that merged closely related sequences to remove PCR and sequencing errors. CDR3 sequences were aligned to IMGT reference sequences to assign V, D and J gene segments. For a sequence to be retained, a match of at least six nucleotides was required to both a V gene segment and a J gene segment. Rearrangements were classified as productive when the CDR3 lacked stop codons and remained in frame with V and J, and all other rearrangements were classified as non-productive. Following IMGT convention, CDR3 was defined as the stretch from the second conserved V-encoded cysteine to the conserved J-encoded phenylalanine. Sequences without an unambiguous match to a single V gene segment were excluded from the earlier analysis of about 640 of the donors. In an earlier analysis of 587 of the donors, V segments were called functional above 56.7% productive rearrangements and were called segregating when the between-donor standard deviation exceeded 5%. A statistical classification framework was developed to diagnose cytomegalovirus status using the catalog of TCR beta chain sequences. In a later analysis, V and J genes were assigned by comparing TCR nucleotide sequences against IMGT/GENE-DB human TR gene sequences. The TCRdist pipeline was used in a later analysis to assign CDR3 sequences and most-parsimonious VDJ recombination scenarios. A later analysis defined each TCR beta chain by its CDR3 amino acid sequence plus V-gene family, and excluded reads lacking a unique V-gene family. In a later analysis, nearly 600 highly shared, low-generation-probability nucleotide sequences were removed to address suspected cross-contamination and a sequencing artifact. In a later analysis, a clonal expansion index was calculated for each public chain from normalized within-repertoire ranks of inferred template counts. A later analysis computed generation probabilities with a VDJ recombination model fitted to out-of-frame rearrangements, and checked the results against IGoR. A later analysis scored TCR-TCR, TCR-HLA and TCR-CMV co-occurrence with hypergeometric tests, applying a repertoire-size bias correction to TCR pairs. A later analysis estimated false discovery rates by permuting HLA or CMV assignments 20 times. In a later analysis, co-occurring TCRs were grouped using DBSCAN, and TCRdist sequence similarity was added for clustering within HLA-allele-positive subsets. For co-occurrence clustering, repertoires with fewer than 30,000 or more than 120,000 public chains were excluded, along with about five repertoires with anomalous nucleotide sharing. The immuneACCESS repertoire file appears here via TCRdb, limited to in-frame rearrangements. These files lack a portion of the clones; in checked studies, under half of the deficit traces to unresolved V genes, and the cause of the others is not known. The D gene and trimming were derived from the DNA, and the V and J assignments and clone size from that table. In all, the sample holds around 120,000 clones, and over 60% of those were seen once. The ten largest clones capture about 2.6% of the sample.

Sequencing used PBMCs. This clonotype was sampled from a woman in her thirties or forties in good health and CMV-seropositive. This chain joins TRBV5-4 to TRBJ2-5, and perhaps TRBD1 as D gene, on 6 matching bases. For the CDR3, the sequence is CASSTIQGKQETQYF. The DNA sequence is TGTGCCAGCAGCACAATTCAGGGGAAACAGGAGACCCAGTACTTC.